The 10 T cell receptor beta chains below come from one sample, sequenced in a study of Graves' ophthalmopathy and Graves' hyperthyroidism. Using RNA transcripts, the TCR beta CDR3 regions were amplified. The workflow started with a first-round RT-PCR run with HTBI primers and then moved on to a second-round multiplex PCR. TCRdb reanalysed the multiplex PCR reads using MiXCR and keeps one entry per CDR3 protein. The repertoire has around 470,000 distinct CDR3 sequences, approximately 15% of them found once; the top ten carry over 8%. Sequenced: blood. These receptors were taken from a woman in her twenties or thirties with Graves' ophthalmopathy.

This clonotype has at least ten counts. The V gene is TRBV20-1, the J gene TRBJ1-5, with TRBD1 matching over 7 bases. Germline lookup yields CDR1 DFQATT and CDR2 SNEGSKA (reference sequence). CDR3 length: 15 residues. Trimming cost V 6 bases and J 3 bases; bases outside gene matches: 11. The CDR3 protein is CSALGSGQNNQPQHF. The CDR3 coding sequence is TGCAGTGCCCTGGGATCGGGACAGAACAATCAGCCCCAGCATTTT.

This clonotype occurred many times. The CDR3 loop reads CASSLGTGPPQHF. In DNA form, the CDR3 reads TGTGCCAGCAGTTTAGGCACAGGGCCGCCCCAGCATTTT. The chain combines TRBV12-3 or TRBV12-4 with TRBJ1-5, with D possibly matching TRBD1 (6 bases). Trimming cost V 1 base and J 9 bases, with 10 bases left between them. CDR3 length equals 13 residues.

This clonotype appeared many times. V and J are TRBV12-3 or TRBV12-4 and TRBJ2-5; TRBD2 aligns across 9 bases. The J segment lost 1 base and the V segment lost 6 bases, leaving 6 bases of the junction unmatched. The CDR3 is 15 amino acids. CDR3 sequence reads: CASRREAGGQETQYF. In DNA form, the CDR3 reads TGTGCCAGCAGACGAGAAGCGGGGGGCCAAGAGACCCAGTACTTC.

The sample holds many counts of this clonotype. The rearrangement uses TRBV11-2 and TRBJ2-5, with D possibly matching TRBD2 (6 bases). Germline CDR1 SGHAT, CDR2 FQNNGV. The CDR3 sequence is 14 residues long. Between the trimmed V and J ends, which lost 6 bases and 0 bases, there was a span of 11 bases. CDR3 amino acids: CASSYGGYQETQYF. The CDR3 coding sequence is TGTGCCAGCAGTTATGGGGGGTACCAAGAGACCCAGTACTTC.

This clonotype has at least ten counts. CDR3 DNA sequence: TGTGCCGGCCACTTATACAGCTCCTACGAGCAGTACTTC. Translated: CAGHLYSSYEQYF. The chain recombines TRBV30 with TRBJ2-7; D uncertain. V was cut by 8 bases and J by 0 bases, with 14 bases left in between. The length of the CDR3 is 13 residues. Germline loops: CDR1 GTSNPN, CDR2 SVGIG (reference sequence).

Only a few counts were recorded for this clonotype. The chain has TRBV19 and TRBJ2-2, with D uncertain. CDR3 size: 18 residues. The V and J ends lost 3 bases and 2 bases respectively, with 19 bases between them. Germline V gene data show CDR1 as LNHDA and CDR2 as SQIVND (reference sequence). CDR3 loop: CASSIFGLWHDNTGELFF. The CDR3 coding sequence is TGTGCCAGTAGTATTTTCGGGCTCTGGCACGATAACACCGGGGAGCTGTTTTTT.

This clonotype was recorded many times. The chain combines TRBV20-1 with TRBJ2-7; TRBD2 aligns across 7 bases. Germline V CDR1 and CDR2: DFQATT, SNEGSKA (reference sequence). The junction had 8 bases not matched to a gene; V was cut back by 3 bases and J by 6 bases. The CDR3 extends over 13 amino acids. CDR3 sequence reads: CSARRAGTSEQYF. The CDR3 nucleotides are TGCAGTGCTAGGAGAGCGGGAACTTCCGAGCAGTACTTC.

At least ten counts were recorded for this clonotype. The V gene is TRBV12-3 or TRBV12-4, the J gene TRBJ2-7, with D possibly matching TRBD1 (5 bases). The length of the CDR3 is 14 residues. The ends were cut back, 3 bases at V and 6 bases at J, with 15 bases in the middle. CDR3 DNA sequence: TGTGCCAGCAGTTTGGGGTGGGGCCAAGGCGAGCAGTACTTC. Protein product: CASSLGWGQGEQYF.

This clonotype was picked up many times. The chain uses TRBV2 and TRBJ2-7, with D unclear. Trimming shortened V by 2 bases and J by 3 bases, and 8 bases separated the two germline ends. The CDR3 sequence is 13 residues long. Germline assignment: CDR1 SNHLY and CDR2 FYNNEI. The CDR3 sequence: CASSERADYEQYF. CDR3 DNA sequence: TGTGCCAGCAGTGAAAGGGCAGACTACGAGCAGTACTTC.

This clonotype showed up many times. The J gene is TRBJ2-7, the V gene TRBV6-1; D call uncertain. The CDR3 is 14 amino acids. Trimming took off 4 bases at V and 1 base at J, with 11 bases between the two ends. CDR1 and CDR2 from the germline V gene are MNHNS and SASEGT. The CDR3 reads CASSAQRSSYEQYF. In DNA, the CDR3 is TGTGCCAGCAGTGCACAGAGAAGTTCCTACGAGCAGTACTTC.